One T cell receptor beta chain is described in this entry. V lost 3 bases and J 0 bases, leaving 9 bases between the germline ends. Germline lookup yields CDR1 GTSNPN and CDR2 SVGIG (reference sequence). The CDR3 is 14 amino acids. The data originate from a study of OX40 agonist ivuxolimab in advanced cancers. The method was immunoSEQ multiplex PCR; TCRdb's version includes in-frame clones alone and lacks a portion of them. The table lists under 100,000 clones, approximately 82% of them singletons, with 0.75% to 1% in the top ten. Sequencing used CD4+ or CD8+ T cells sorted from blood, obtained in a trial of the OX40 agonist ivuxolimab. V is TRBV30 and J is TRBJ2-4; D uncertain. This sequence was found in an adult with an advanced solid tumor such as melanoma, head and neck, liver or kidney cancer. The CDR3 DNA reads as TGTGCCTGGAGCCCCCCCTTAGCCAAAAACATTCAGTACTTC. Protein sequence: CAWSPPLAKNIQYF.